This T cell receptor (beta chain) was identified during a study of blood T cell repertoires in COVID-19. Across the whole study: Specimens from acute and convalescent COVID-19 originated in the United States, Italy and Spain. Nucleic acid was either cDNA or gDNA, and it came from T cells, B-cell-depleted T cells, or PBMCs.

Authors' data handling: The authors estimated nucleated cell counts from reference gene primer amplification. TCRdb's table, derived via immunoSEQ multiplex PCR, lists solely in-frame clones and lacks some. The V and J calls and the clone size are those of that table, but D and trimming were determined from the DNA. The table records roughly 65,000 clones, about 74% of them present only once. With 1 base removed from V and 3 bases from J, the gap between germline ends came to 13 bases. The CDR3 is 15 amino acids. CDR1 is SGHNT and CDR2 is YENEEA in the germline V gene. The sequenced material came from peripheral blood. The rearrangement links TRBV11-3 to TRBJ2-7, with D possibly being TRBD1 (6 bases). This sequence was found in a human donor in a cohort sampled during active COVID-19. The chain's CDR3 is CASSLVGAGDYEQYF. The CDR3 DNA reads TGTGCCAGCAGCTTAGTTGGTGCAGGGGACTACGAGCAGTACTTC.